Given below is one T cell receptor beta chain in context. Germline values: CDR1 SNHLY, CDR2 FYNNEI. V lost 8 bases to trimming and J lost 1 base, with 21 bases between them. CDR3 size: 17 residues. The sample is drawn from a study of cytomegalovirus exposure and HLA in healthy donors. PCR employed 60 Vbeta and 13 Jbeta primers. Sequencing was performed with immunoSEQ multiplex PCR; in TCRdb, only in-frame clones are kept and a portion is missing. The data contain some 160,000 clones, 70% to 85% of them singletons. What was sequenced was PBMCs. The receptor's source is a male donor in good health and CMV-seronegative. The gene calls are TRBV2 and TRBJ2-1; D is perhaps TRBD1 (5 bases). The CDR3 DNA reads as TGTGCCAGCCTTCGTTCAATTGTGGCAGGGTCCTACAATGAGCAGTTCTTC. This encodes CASLRSIVAGSYNEQFF.